Given below is one TCR beta chain in context. Its antigen is unknown. The CDR3 contains 14 residues. From germline, CDR1 is SGHRS and CDR2 YFSETQ. Trimming shortened V by 4 bases and J by 5 bases, and 15 bases separated the two germline ends. With 60 Vbeta and 13 Jbeta primers, the PCR was carried out. Data came from immunoSEQ multiplex PCR; TCRdb stores just in-frame clones and leaves some out. The data hold tens of thousands of clones, with approximately 80% observed a single time. The data were obtained in a study of cytomegalovirus exposure and HLA in healthy donors. General observations from the study: A later analysis, which compared TCR beta chains of equal frequency, found the HLA-associated ones more clonally expanded. In an earlier analysis, most TCR beta V segments were productive about 87% or about 30% of the time.

This clonotype was obtained from a man aged 18 to 29 in good health and CMV-seronegative. The chain has TRBV5-1 and TRBJ1-2, with a weak D call TRBD1 (5 bases). The specimen was PBMCs. The CDR3 spells CASSPVGAPYGYTF. For the CDR3, the DNA is TGCGCCAGCAGCCCAGTAGGGGCCCCATATGGCTACACCTTC. Full variable domain (rest looked up from reference TRBV5-1 and TRBJ1-2): KAGVTQTPRYLIKTRGQQVTLSCSPISGHRSVSWYQQTPGQGLQFLFEYFSETQRNKGNFPGRFSGRQFSNSRSEMNVSTLELGDSALYLCASSPVGAPYGYTFGSGTRLTVV.